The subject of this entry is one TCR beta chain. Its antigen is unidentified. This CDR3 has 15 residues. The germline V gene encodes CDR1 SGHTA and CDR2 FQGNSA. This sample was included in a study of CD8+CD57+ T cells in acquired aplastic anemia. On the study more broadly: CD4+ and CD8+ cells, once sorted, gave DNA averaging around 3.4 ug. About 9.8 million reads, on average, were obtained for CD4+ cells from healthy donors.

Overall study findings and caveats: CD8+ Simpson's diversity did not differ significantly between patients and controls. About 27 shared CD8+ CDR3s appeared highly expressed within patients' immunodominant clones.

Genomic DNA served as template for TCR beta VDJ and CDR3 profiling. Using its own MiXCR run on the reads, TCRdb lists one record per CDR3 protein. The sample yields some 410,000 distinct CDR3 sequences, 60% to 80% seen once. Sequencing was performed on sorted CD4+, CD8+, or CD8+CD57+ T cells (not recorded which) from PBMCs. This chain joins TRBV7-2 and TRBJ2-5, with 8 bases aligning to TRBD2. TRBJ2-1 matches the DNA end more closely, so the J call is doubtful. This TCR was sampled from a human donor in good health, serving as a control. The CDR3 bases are TGTGCCAGCAGCTACGCCTCGACTAGCGTTGGTGAGCAGTTCTTC. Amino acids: CASSYASTSVGEQFF.